Below are 24 T cell receptor beta chains sequenced from a single sample in a study of blood T cell repertoires in COVID-19. Data came from immunoSEQ multiplex PCR; TCRdb stores just in-frame clones and leaves some out. The data contain approximately 140,000 clones, over 80% of them singletons. Sequencing was carried out using PBMCs or T cells enriched from blood (not recorded which). The receptors were gathered from a woman between 50 and 59 years old who had been exposed to COVID-19.

The rearrangement uses TRBV5-1 and TRBJ2-7; 10 nucleotides agree with TRBD1. The CDR3 extends over 14 amino acids. Germline V CDR1 and CDR2: SGHRS, YFSETQ. After removal of 3 bases from V and 5 bases from J, the junction contained 5 bases not matched to a gene. The CDR3 coding sequence is TGCGCCAGCAGCTGGCGACAGGGGGCGAACGAGCAGTACTTC. It specifies CASSWRQGANEQYF.

The chain couples TRBV2 to TRBJ2-7; no firm D call. Deletions cut 6 bases from V and 3 bases from J, with 15 bases between. This CDR3 is built from 14 residues. Germline CDR1 reads SNHLY; CDR2 reads FYNNEI. The CDR3 bases are TGTGCCAGCAGAAGACAAGCAGGTTTCTACGAGCAGTACTTC. Protein sequence: CASRRQAGFYEQYF. Full variable domain (outside the CDR3, taken from reference TRBV2 and TRBJ2-7): EPEVTQTPSHQVTQMGQEVILRCVPISNHLYFYWYRQILGQKVEFLVSFYNNEISEKSEIFDDQFSVERPDGSNFTLKIRSTKLEDSAMYFCASRRQAGFYEQYFGPGTRLTVT.

This clone was observed a handful of times. The rearrangement links TRBV19 to TRBJ1-5, with TRBD1 matching 8 bases. This CDR3 spans 16 amino acids. In germline, CDR1 is LNHDA, CDR2 SQIVND (reference sequence). J was trimmed by 6 bases and V by 2 bases; bases with no gene match: 9. In nucleotides, the CDR3 is TGTGCCAGTAGTATAAAGGGGCAGGGGGCCGGTCAGCCCCAGCATTTT. This encodes CASSIKGQGAGQPQHF.

V and J are TRBV2 and TRBJ2-3, with 14 nucleotides matching TRBD2. The trim removed 6 bases at V and 1 base at J, leaving 12 bases unmatched. This CDR3 is 19 amino acids long. CDR1 and CDR2 (germline): SNHLY, FYNNEI. The CDR3 sequence is CASSPTSGGALRRTDTQYF. CDR3 in DNA: TGTGCCAGCAGCCCGACTAGCGGGGGGGCCCTCCGTCGCACAGATACGCAGTATTTT.

V usage is TRBV6-5 and J usage is TRBJ1-3, with D unclear. Germline lookup yields CDR1 MNHEY and CDR2 SVGAGI. The CDR3 is 16 amino acids. Trimming pared 2 bases from V and 0 bases from J, leaving 11 bases between. The CDR3 DNA reads TGTGCCAGCAGTTACAAAGACACAGCCTCTGGAAACACCATATATTTT. Its translation: CASSYKDTASGNTIYF.

The chain uses TRBV5-5 and TRBJ1-6; 9 nucleotides match TRBD1. CDR3 length equals 15 residues. V trimming: 0 bases; J trimming: 7 bases; junction bases outside the gene matches: 2. From germline, CDR1 is SGHKS and CDR2 YYEKEE (reference sequence). The chain's CDR3 is CASSLGQGGNSPLHF. CDR3 nucleotides: TGTGCCAGCAGCTTGGGACAGGGGGGGAATTCACCCCTCCACTTT.

This clone was seen a handful of times. The chain combines TRBV5-8 with TRBJ2-7; 8 nucleotides align to TRBD1. CDR3 length: 17 amino acids. The germline gives CDR1 SGHTS, CDR2 YDEGEE. With V trimmed by 7 bases and J by 1 base, 16 bases remained unmatched. Here the CDR3 DNA reads TGTGCCAGCTCCTCGCCGTGGACAGGGAACTTGTCCTACGAGCAGTACTTC. It codes for CASSSPWTGNLSYEQYF.

The V gene is TRBV7-9, the J gene TRBJ1-1; a possible D gene is TRBD1 (5 bases). From germline, CDR1 is SEHNR and CDR2 FQNEAQ (reference sequence). The CDR3 loop spans 12 amino acids. Trimming removed 5 bases at V and 8 bases at J, with 12 bases between. The CDR3 spells CASSRGAGEAFF. Written as DNA, the CDR3 is TGTGCCAGCAGCCGAGGGGCGGGGGAAGCTTTCTTT.

The chain employs TRBV14 and TRBJ2-2, with a weak D call TRBD1 (6 bases). V shed 0 bases and J shed 3 bases, with 14 bases lying between them. CDR1 and CDR2 from the germline V gene are SGHDN and FVKESK. CDR3 length: 17 residues. CDR3 sequence: CASSQEDRELYTGELFF. In nucleotides, the CDR3 is TGTGCCAGCAGCCAAGAGGACAGAGAGCTTTACACCGGGGAGCTGTTTTTT.

The chain is built from TRBV3-1 (or the pseudogene TRBV3-2) and TRBJ1-1, with 7 bases matching TRBD1. J was trimmed by 7 bases and V by 2 bases; bases with no gene match: 7. There are 14 residues in the CDR3. CDR1 LGHDT and CDR2 YNNKEL come from the germline V gene (reference sequence). CDR3 DNA: TGTGCCAGCAGCCAACGAACAGGGGTTAGTGAAGCTTTCTTT. Residues: CASSQRTGVSEAFF.

V is TRBV27 and J is TRBJ2-2, with 7 bases identical to TRBD1. V trimming: 1 base; J trimming: 4 bases; junction bases outside the gene matches: 6. Germline lookup yields CDR1 MNHEY and CDR2 SMNVEV (reference sequence). This CDR3 spans 16 amino acids. The CDR3 coding sequence is TGTGCCAGCAGTTTATTTACAGGGGCTGCCACCGGGGAGCTGTTTTTT. Amino acid sequence: CASSLFTGAATGELFF.

The chain carries TRBV11-3 and TRBJ2-5, with D uncertain. V shed 2 bases and J shed 5 bases, with 9 bases lying between them. Germline V lookup: CDR1 SGHNT, CDR2 YENEEA. This CDR3 is 13 amino acids long. CDR3 nucleotides: TGTGCCAGCAGCTTATTCGTCGGGGAGACCCAGTACTTC. Protein: CASSLFVGETQYF.

The genes are TRBV5-8 and TRBJ2-1; 10 bases align to TRBD2. CDR1 is SGHTS and CDR2 is YDEGEE in the germline V gene. This CDR3 contains 15 residues. V was clipped by 3 bases and J by 7 bases; unmatched bases: 7. CDR3 amino acids: CASSSSSGRWNEQFF. As DNA, the CDR3 is TGTGCCAGCAGCTCATCTAGCGGGAGATGGAATGAGCAGTTCTTC.

The J gene is TRBJ2-7, the V gene TRBV7-2, with 7 bases lining up with TRBD1. Germline trimming cut 3 bases from V and 3 bases from J; bases unmatched to any gene: 8. Germline loops: CDR1 SGHTA, CDR2 FQGNSA. This CDR3 spans 15 amino acids. The CDR3 sequence is CASSLGPGGVYEQYF. In nucleotides, the CDR3 is TGTGCCAGCAGCTTGGGGCCAGGGGGAGTCTACGAGCAGTACTTC.

V is TRBV19 and J is TRBJ1-5, with 7 bases that match TRBD1. Germline V gene lookup returns CDR1 LNHDA and CDR2 SQIVND (reference sequence). This CDR3 is 15 amino acids long. The ends lost 1 base at V and 7 bases at J; junction bases unmatched: 7. In nucleotides, the CDR3 is TGTGCCAGTAGTATAGGCGACAGGGCTGGCCAGCCCCAGCATTTT. Residues: CASSIGDRAGQPQHF.

This chain uses TRBV4-2 with TRBJ2-1; D is possibly TRBD1 (5 bases). From germline, CDR1 is LGHNA and CDR2 YNFKEQ. V lost 3 bases, J lost 7 bases, and 10 bases lay in between. This CDR3 is 13 amino acids long. The DNA for the CDR3 is TGTGCCAGCAGCCATTTCAGGGATAATGAGCAGTTCTTC. Translation gives CASSHFRDNEQFF.

The chain combines TRBV11-3 with TRBJ2-1; 9 nucleotides match TRBD1. Per the germline V gene, CDR1 is SGHNT and CDR2 is YENEEA. CDR3 length: 15 residues. Losses at the gene ends were 6 bases for V and 3 bases for J; bases not matched to a gene: 6. For the CDR3, the DNA is TGTGCCAGCAGTTCCGGGACAGGGAGCTACAATGAGCAGTTCTTC. Residues: CASSSGTGSYNEQFF. Using reference TRBV11-3 and TRBJ2-1 for the parts outside the CDR3, the full variable domain is EAGVVQSPRYKIIEKKQPVAFWCNPISGHNTLYWYLQNLGQGPELLIRYENEEAVDDSQLPKDRFSAERLKGVDSTLKIQPAELGDSAVYLCASSSGTGSYNEQFFGPGTRLTVL.

This clone came up many times. V is TRBV6-2 or TRBV6-3 and J is TRBJ2-7; 12 positions agree with TRBD1. CDR3 length equals 15 residues. With 4 bases clipped from V and 4 bases from J, the junction kept 5 bases outside the gene matches. Germline V gene data show CDR1 as MNHEY and CDR2 as SVGEGT. The CDR3 sequence: CASSSPGQGAYEQYF. The CDR3 DNA reads TGTGCCAGCAGTTCCCCGGGACAGGGGGCTTACGAGCAGTACTTC.

The chain combines TRBV6-2 or TRBV6-3 with TRBJ1-1, with TRBD1 matching 11 bases. Per germline, CDR1 MNHEY and CDR2 SVGEGT. The CDR3 contains 15 residues. The V gene end was trimmed by 2 bases and the J gene end by 4 bases; junction bases not matched to a gene: 3. The CDR3 loop reads CASSYRGQGGTEAFF. The CDR3 coding sequence is TGTGCCAGCAGTTACCGGGGACAGGGGGGCACTGAAGCTTTCTTT.

This rearrangement joins TRBV5-1 to TRBJ1-1; 7 nucleotides align to TRBD1. The V and J ends lost 3 bases and 1 base, in that order; junction bases with no gene match: 3. The CDR3 has 14 residues. CDR1 is SGHRS, CDR2 YFSETQ, per germline. The CDR3 region is CASSSDRRNTEAFF. CDR3 DNA: TGCGCCAGCAGCTCGGACAGGAGGAACACTGAAGCTTTCTTT.

This chain connects TRBV3-1 (or the pseudogene TRBV3-2) to TRBJ2-7; no definite D call. V lost 4 bases, J lost 3 bases, and 7 bases lay in between. There are 12 residues in the CDR3. Germline loops: CDR1 LGHDT, CDR2 YNNKEL (reference sequence). The CDR3 is CASSRANYEQYF. The CDR3 region has the DNA TGTGCCAGCAGCCGGGCTAACTACGAGCAGTACTTC.

The chain is built from TRBV5-1 and TRBJ2-1; 9 bases line up with TRBD2. Germline CDR1 and CDR2: SGHRS and YFSETQ. The ends lost 3 bases at V and 0 bases at J; junction bases unmatched: 1. This CDR3 contains 15 residues. CDR3: CASSSSGVSYNEQFF. CDR3 bases: TGCGCCAGCAGCTCTAGCGGGGTCTCCTACAATGAGCAGTTCTTC.

The V and J genes are TRBV27 and TRBJ2-2; D is perhaps TRBD1 (5 bases). There are 17 residues in the CDR3. V was pared by 1 base and J by 4 bases, with 16 bases between. CDR1 MNHEY and CDR2 SMNVEV come from the germline V gene (reference sequence). CDR3 in DNA: TGTGCCAGCAGTTTATTGGTGGGCAGGGCGGTCACCGGGGAGCTGTTTTTT. Translating gives CASSLLVGRAVTGELFF.

This clone was detected a few times. The rearrangement joins TRBV2 to TRBJ2-6, with TRBD2 matching over 7 bases. CDR1 SNHLY and CDR2 FYNNEI come from the germline V gene. J gave up 2 bases and V 11 bases, and 3 bases lay outside the gene matches. The CDR3 totals 13 residues. The CDR3 region has the DNA TGTGCCTCGGGGGGAGCTGGGGCCAACGTCCTGACTTTC. It encodes CASGGAGANVLTF.